Listed below are T cell receptor beta chains from one sample, sequenced in a study of blood T cells in healthy people across ages. Using its own MiXCR run on the 5' RACE reads, TCRdb lists one record per CDR3 protein. The sample yields approximately 800,000 distinct CDR3 sequences, less than 80% seen once. Sequenced: blood. Receptor source: a man under 40 in good health. The CDR3 runs from the conserved cysteine through the conserved F or W. D genes are given only for firm matches. Some rows have no size entry. The others give once, few or many, or a class for an expanded clone.

J gene | D gene | V gene | clone size | CDR3 protein | CDR3 DNA
TRBJ2-6 | TRBD1 | TRBV11-2 | . | CASSLVKGTATGANVLTF | TGTGCCAGCAGCTTAGTAAAGGGGACAGCGACTGGGGCCAACGTCCTGACCTTC
TRBJ1-6 | . | TRBV5-6 | few | CASSLDRSNSPLHF | TGTGCCAGCAGCTTGGACAGGAGTAATTCACCCCTCCACTTT
TRBJ2-5 | TRBD2 | TRBV6-6 | . | CASCAGRGETQYF | TGTGCCAGCTGCGCGGGGAGGGGAGAGACCCAGTACTTC
TRBJ2-7 | TRBD1 | TRBV5-5 | . | CASSWPMGTVDEQYF | TGTGCCAGCAGCTGGCCGATGGGGACAGTGGACGAGCAGTACTTC
TRBJ2-7 | . | TRBV3-1 | . | CASSSSYYEQYF | TGTGCCAGCAGCTCGAGCTACTACGAGCAGTACTTC
TRBJ2-7 | TRBD1 | TRBV6-5 | . | CASRPTGGYIDEQYF | TGTGCCAGCAGACCCACAGGGGGCTATATTGACGAGCAGTACTTC
TRBJ2-7 | TRBD1 | TRBV18 | . | CASSPRTGGNSYEQYF | TGTGCCAGCTCACCGCGGACAGGGGGAAACTCCTACGAGCAGTACTTC
TRBJ1-6 | TRBD1 | TRBV5-6 | . | CASSYLAGQGNSPLHF | TGTGCCAGCAGCTATCTAGCGGGACAGGGAAATTCACCCCTCCACTTT
TRBJ2-1 | . | TRBV15 | . | CATSRDAQGNEQFF | TGTGCCACCAGCAGAGATGCTCAGGGAAATGAGCAGTTCTTC
TRBJ1-2 | . | TRBV29-1 | . | CSVVRGAAGGYTF | TGCAGCGTTGTGAGGGGGGCCGCGGGTGGCTACACCTTC
TRBJ1-2 | TRBD1 | TRBV20-1 | . | CSARIQGRIYGYTF | TGCAGTGCTAGGATACAGGGGAGAATCTATGGCTACACCTTC
TRBJ2-7 | . | TRBV29-1 | few | CSVVGGRYEQYF | TGCAGCGTTGTTGGGGGCAGGTACGAGCAGTACTTC
TRBJ2-5 | . | TRBV9 | . | CASSPRGSFQETQYF | TGTGCCAGCAGCCCCCGAGGGAGTTTCCAAGAGACCCAGTACTTC
TRBJ2-7 | . | TRBV7-9 | once | CASSPQGAEQYF | TGTGCCAGCAGCCCGCAGGGAGCCGAGCAGTACTTC
TRBJ2-6 | . | TRBV5-1 | . | CASSLVVANSGANVLTF | TGCGCCAGCAGCTTGGTGGTGGCTAACTCTGGGGCCAACGTCCTGACTTTC
TRBJ2-6 | . | TRBV5-1 | . | CASSLAGAHSSGANVLTF | TGCGCCAGCAGCTTGGCCGGGGCGCATAGCTCTGGGGCCAACGTCCTGACTTTC
TRBJ2-7 | . | TRBV29-1 | few | CSVSDVYEQYF | TGCAGCGTCTCTGATGTGTACGAGCAGTACTTC
TRBJ1-2 | TRBD1 | TRBV3-1 | . | CASSQDLGQERRGYTF | TGTGCCAGCAGCCAAGATCTGGGACAGGAAAGGCGAGGCTACACCTTC
TRBJ1-5 | TRBD1 | TRBV20-1 | many | CSARVPGQTNQPQHF | TGCAGTGCTAGAGTACCGGGACAGACCAATCAGCCCCAGCATTTT
TRBJ2-7 | . | TRBV30 | . | CAWSVDRGEQYF | TGTGCCTGGAGTGTTGATAGGGGCGAGCAGTACTTC
TRBJ2-6 | . | TRBV6-5 | . | CASSSPRTANSGANVLTF | TGTGCCAGCAGTTCCCCGAGGACAGCGAACTCTGGGGCCAACGTCCTGACTTTC
TRBJ1-2 | . | TRBV29-1 | many | CSVEGPDSGPDDGGYTF | TGCAGCGTTGAAGGACCGGACAGCGGACCGGATGATGGTGGCTACACCTTC
TRBJ2-3 | . | TRBV27 | . | CASLGALAATQYF | TGTGCCAGCTTGGGGGCCCTCGCAGCTACGCAGTATTTT
TRBJ1-2 | . | TRBV11-2 | . | CASSLGTSGSYGYTF | TGTGCCAGCAGCTTAGGGACTTCGGGAAGCTATGGCTACACCTTC
TRBJ2-3 | . | TRBV12-3/TRBV12-4 | . | CASSLASLRGTTDTQYF | TGTGCCAGCAGTTTAGCGAGTCTTCGGGGGACCACAGATACGCAGTATTTT
TRBJ2-1 | TRBD2 | TRBV4-1 | once | CASSQEAGGPRVQFF | TGCGCCAGCAGCCAGGAAGCGGGGGGGCCGCGAGTGCAGTTCTTC
TRBJ2-7 | TRBD1 | TRBV10-3 | . | CAIRSGTGLNEQYF | TGTGCCATCAGATCCGGGACAGGGTTAAACGAGCAGTACTTC
TRBJ2-5 | TRBD1 | TRBV29-1 | . | CSVVGGIPETQYF | TGCAGCGTCGTAGGGGGCATCCCGGAGACCCAGTACTTC
TRBJ2-7 | TRBD2 | TRBV6-2/TRBV6-3 | . | CASSSTSGSYEQYF | TGTGCCAGCAGCTCGACTAGCGGATCCTACGAGCAGTACTTC
TRBJ1-2 | . | TRBV4-1 | . | CAGSQDDTGRTNYGYTF | TGCGCCGGCAGCCAAGATGACACAGGGCGGACTAACTATGGCTACACCTTC
TRBJ1-2 | . | TRBV9 | . | CASSNGAGTTIYGYTF | TGTGCCAGCAGCAACGGGGCAGGGACCACCATCTATGGCTACACCTTC
TRBJ2-3 | TRBD2 | TRBV6-2/TRBV6-3 | . | CASSYLAGMTDTQYF | TGTGCCAGCAGTTACTTAGCGGGGATGACAGATACGCAGTATTTT
TRBJ2-1 | TRBD2 | TRBV10-3 | . | CAISGTSGDNEQFF | TGTGCCATCAGCGGGACTAGCGGGGATAATGAGCAGTTCTTC
TRBJ1-2 | . | TRBV20-1 | . | CSAREGTQLSYGYTF | TGCAGTGCTAGAGAGGGGACACAACTTTCCTATGGCTACACCTTC
TRBJ2-7 | TRBD1 | TRBV6-5 | . | CASSYAGTGSYEQYF | TGTGCCAGCAGTTACGCCGGGACAGGGAGCTACGAGCAGTACTTC
TRBJ1-1 | TRBD1 | TRBV5-1 | . | CASSFGTGRTEAFF | TGCGCCAGCAGCTTTGGGACAGGGAGGACTGAAGCTTTCTTT
TRBJ2-3 | TRBD1 | TRBV2 | . | CATPPGQDTDAQYF | TGTGCCACTCCCCCGGGACAGGACACAGATGCGCAGTATTTT
TRBJ2-1 | . | TRBV5-1 | . | CASSLRQRALDEQFF | TGCGCCAGCAGCTTACGGCAGAGGGCTCTGGATGAGCAGTTCTTC
TRBJ2-5 | . | TRBV18 | . | CASSPPSEQETQYF | TGTGCCAGCTCACCACCGTCAGAGCAAGAGACCCAGTACTTC
TRBJ2-1 | . | TRBV18 | . | CASSPIQGMDNEQFF | TGTGCCAGCTCACCAATCCAGGGAATGGACAATGAGCAGTTCTTC
TRBJ2-1 | . | TRBV4-1 | . | CASSQVSLTSYNEQFF | TGCGCCAGCAGCCAAGTAAGTCTCACTTCCTACAATGAGCAGTTCTTC
TRBJ2-5 | . | TRBV27 | once | CASSLLGDETQYF | TGTGCCAGCAGTTTATTAGGGGACGAGACCCAGTACTTC
TRBJ2-4 | . | TRBV20-1 | few | CSASYTLDKNIQYF | TGCAGTGCTAGCTACACCCTAGACAAAAACATTCAGTACTTC
TRBJ2-5 | . | TRBV9 | . | CASSSGHLQETQYF | TGTGCCAGCAGCAGCGGACATTTACAAGAGACCCAGTACTTC
TRBJ2-4 | TRBD1 | TRBV6-6 | . | CASSWPGQGENIQYF | TGTGCCAGCAGTTGGCCGGGACAGGGCGAAAACATTCAGTACTTC
TRBJ2-3 | TRBD1 | TRBV29-1 | . | CSVRQGQTNTDTQYF | TGCAGCGTCAGACAGGGCCAAACGAACACAGATACGCAGTATTTT
TRBJ1-5 | . | TRBV12-3/TRBV12-4 | . | CASSPDTEQAQHF | TGTGCCAGCAGTCCAGATACCGAACAGGCCCAGCATTTT
TRBJ2-7 | TRBD2 | TRBV4-3 | . | CASSQEVGGAYEQYF | TGCGCCAGCAGCCAAGAAGTCGGGGGGGCCTACGAGCAGTACTTC
TRBJ2-7 | TRBD1 | TRBV10-3 | once | CAISGARRQGPYEQYF | TGTGCCATCAGTGGGGCCCGGCGACAGGGGCCCTACGAGCAGTACTTC
TRBJ2-1 | . | TRBV4-1 | once | CASSGGTREQFF | TGCGCCAGCAGCGGAGGGACCAGGGAGCAGTTCTTC
TRBJ2-3 | TRBD1 | TRBV20-1 | few | CSARAGQGDFKFGTDTQYF | TGCAGTGCTAGAGCGGGACAGGGGGATTTTAAATTCGGCACAGATACGCAGTATTTT
TRBJ1-2 | . | TRBV29-1 | . | CSDLFSDRGYTF | TGCAGCGACCTTTTCTCAGATCGTGGCTACACCTTC
TRBJ2-3 | TRBD2 | TRBV7-2 | . | CASSTQRGITDTQYF | TGTGCCAGCAGCACGCAGCGGGGGATCACAGATACGCAGTATTTT
TRBJ2-1 | . | TRBV9 | . | CASSASRRQEIDHEQFF | TGTGCCAGCAGCGCCTCTCGGAGGCAGGAGATAGATCATGAGCAGTTCTTC
TRBJ2-1 | TRBD2 | TRBV20-1 | . | CSAVRASGGEETQFF | TGCAGTGCAGTAAGGGCTAGCGGGGGAGAAGAGACCCAGTTCTTC